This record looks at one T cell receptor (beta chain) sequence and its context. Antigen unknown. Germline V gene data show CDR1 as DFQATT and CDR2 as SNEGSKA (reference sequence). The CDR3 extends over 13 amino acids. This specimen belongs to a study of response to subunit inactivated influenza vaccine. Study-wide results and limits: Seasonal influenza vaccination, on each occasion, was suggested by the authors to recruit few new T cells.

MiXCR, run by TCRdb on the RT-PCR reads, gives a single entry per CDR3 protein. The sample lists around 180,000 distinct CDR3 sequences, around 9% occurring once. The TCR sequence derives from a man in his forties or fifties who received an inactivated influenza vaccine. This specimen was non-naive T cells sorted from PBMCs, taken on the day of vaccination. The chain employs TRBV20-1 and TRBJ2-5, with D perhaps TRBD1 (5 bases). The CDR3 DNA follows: TGCAGCGCCCATGGGGCTAGTGTAGAGACCCAGTACTTC. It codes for CSAHGASVETQYF.